Listed here are 22 T cell receptor beta chains from one sample, sequenced in a study of blood T cell repertoires in COVID-19 (dated by TCRdb to between 2020 and 2021). The library relied on the immunoSEQ multiplex PCR assay. As stored in TCRdb, this immuneACCESS dataset retains in-frame rearrangements with V and J assigned. A fraction of the clones does not appear; measured against another copy, unresolved V genes explain less than half of the discrepancy, and the remainder lacks a known reason. The sample table lists over 85,000 clones, under 85% of them with a count of one. The top ten constitute about 2% of the sample. Sample: peripheral blood. The receptors were sampled from a woman aged 65 to 85 with acute or convalescent COVID-19.

This sequence joins TRBV6-6 and TRBJ1-1; 10 bases match TRBD1. CDR1 and CDR2 (germline): MNHNY, SVGAGI (reference sequence). The CDR3 totals 13 residues. After removal of 6 bases from V and 6 bases from J, the junction contained 4 bases not matched to a gene. The CDR3 DNA follows: TGTGCCAGCAGCGAGGACAGGGGGTCTGAAGCTTTCTTT. It yields the protein CASSEDRGSEAFF.

This clone was detected once. The genes are TRBV24-1 and TRBJ2-2, with 7 bases aligning to TRBD2. The V and J ends lost 9 bases and 3 bases, in that order; junction bases with no gene match: 6. Germline V gene sequence: CDR1 KGHDR, CDR2 SFDVKD. The CDR3 is 14 residues long. The CDR3 region is CATQAGKDTGELFF. The CDR3 DNA follows: TGTGCCACCCAAGCGGGGAAGGACACCGGGGAGCTGTTTTTT.

The chain employs TRBV10-3 and TRBJ2-7, with a weak D call TRBD2 (6 bases). Germline CDR1 and CDR2: ENHRY and SYGVKD. CDR3 size: 15 residues. The V end lost 0 bases, the J end lost 3 bases, and 12 bases lay between the germline ends. CDR3 sequence reads: CAISESWRGGYEQYF. In DNA form, the CDR3 reads TGTGCCATCAGTGAGTCATGGAGGGGAGGCTACGAGCAGTACTTC.

The J gene is TRBJ1-5, the V gene TRBV4-1; D call uncertain. V shed 0 bases and J shed 4 bases, with 7 bases lying between them. This CDR3 spans 14 amino acids. Germline lookup yields CDR1 MGHRA and CDR2 YSYEKL. The CDR3 here is CASSQERGNQPQHF. The DNA of the CDR3 is TGCGCCAGCAGCCAAGAGCGAGGGAATCAGCCCCAGCATTTT.

The chain combines TRBV2 with TRBJ1-2; D is ambiguous. Trimming left V 4 bases short and J 4 bases short, with 7 bases between. Germline loops: CDR1 SNHLY, CDR2 FYNNEI. This CDR3 has 12 residues. The CDR3 region is CASSGGGYGYTF. The CDR3 coding sequence is TGTGCCAGCAGTGGTGGCGGCTATGGCTACACCTTC.

The chain employs TRBV6-1 and TRBJ2-7; D is perhaps TRBD2 (6 bases). The V and J ends lost 1 base and 3 bases respectively, with 10 bases between them. The V gene's germline CDR1 is MNHNS and CDR2 SASEGT. This CDR3 has 14 residues. The CDR3 spells CASSEVSGGYEQYF. As DNA, the CDR3 is TGTGCCAGCAGTGAAGTTAGCGGAGGCTACGAGCAGTACTTC.

Only one count was recorded for this clone. V and J are TRBV7-2 and TRBJ1-4, with 7 bases identical to TRBD1. Germline V gene lookup returns CDR1 SGHTA and CDR2 FQGNSA. The CDR3 sequence is 16 residues long. V lost 0 bases to trimming and J lost 3 bases; unmatched junction nucleotides: 4. CDR3 in amino acids: CASSLAPGTANEKLFF. The CDR3 region has the DNA TGTGCCAGCAGCTTAGCTCCCGGGACAGCTAATGAAAAACTGTTTTTT.

There are a few counts of this clone. The rearrangement uses TRBV3-1 (or the pseudogene TRBV3-2) and TRBJ1-5; 8 positions agree with TRBD1. V shed 2 bases, J shed 11 bases, and the junction held 2 bases outside the gene matches. The CDR3 is 12 residues long. CDR1 is LGHDT and CDR2 is YNNKEL in the germline V gene (reference sequence). The CDR3 spells CASSQQGASQHF. The CDR3 bases are TGTGCCAGCAGCCAACAGGGGGCCTCCCAGCATTTT.

The J gene is TRBJ2-7, the V gene TRBV15; 7 nucleotides line up with TRBD1. The CDR3 length is 14 residues. V was pared by 8 bases and J by 0 bases, with 7 bases of the junction left unmatched. Germline CDR1 and CDR2: LNHNV and YYDKDF (reference sequence). The DNA for the CDR3 is TGTGCCACCGAGATGACAGGGAGCTCCTACGAGCAGTACTTC. Protein: CATEMTGSSYEQYF.

This rearrangement joins TRBV7-2 to TRBJ1-1; perhaps TRBD1 as D (5 bases). The V and J ends lost 4 bases and 5 bases respectively, with 11 bases between them. Germline assignment: CDR1 SGHTA and CDR2 FQGNSA. The length of the CDR3 is 13 residues. The CDR3 protein is CASSSGWGTEAFF. The CDR3 nucleotides read TGTGCCAGCAGCTCAGGGTGGGGAACTGAAGCTTTCTTT.

This clone was found once. This CDR3 is CASSESMAGMNTEAFF. CDR3 coding DNA: TGCGCCAGCAGTGAGTCGATGGCGGGCATGAACACTGAAGCTTTCTTT. The genes are TRBV10-1 and TRBJ1-1; no clear D gene. Germline CDR1 WNHNN, CDR2 SYGVQD (reference sequence). Trimming took off 0 bases at V and 0 bases at J, with 11 bases between the two ends. CDR3 length: 16 amino acids.

This chain links TRBV19 with TRBJ1-1; D not certain. Germline V gene data show CDR1 as LNHDA and CDR2 as SQIVND (reference sequence). The CDR3 loop spans 13 amino acids. The ends were cut back, 0 bases at V and 6 bases at J, with 8 bases in the middle. The DNA for the CDR3 is TGTGCCAGTAGTATAGACGGGTGGGCTGAAGCTTTCTTT. Translated: CASSIDGWAEAFF.

This rearrangement joins TRBV11-2 to TRBJ1-2, with 9 bases lining up with TRBD1. The CDR3 is 13 residues long. Germline trimming cut 5 bases from V and 6 bases from J; bases unmatched to any gene: 4. CDR1 and CDR2 (germline): SGHAT, FQNNGV. CDR3 sequence (DNA): TGTGCCAGCAGCCGGGACAGGGAAGATGGCTACACCTTC. Translated: CASSRDREDGYTF.

J is TRBJ2-5 and V is TRBV10-3; the D gene is possibly TRBD1 (5 bases). The CDR3 loop spans 13 amino acids. Germline assignment: CDR1 ENHRY and CDR2 SYGVKD. With 3 bases removed from V and 3 bases from J, the gap between germline ends came to 8 bases. The CDR3 DNA follows: TGTGCCATCAGTGACTCAGGGAAAGAGACCCAGTACTTC. Its translation: CAISDSGKETQYF.

V is TRBV5-1 and J is TRBJ2-2; 11 bases agree with TRBD1. J was trimmed by 5 bases and V by 4 bases; bases with no gene match: 7. CDR1 and CDR2 (germline): SGHRS, YFSETQ. The CDR3 length is 16 residues. The CDR3 loop is CASSRTGQGATGELFF. CDR3 DNA sequence: TGCGCCAGCAGCCGTACTGGACAGGGGGCGACCGGGGAGCTGTTTTTT.

The rearrangement links TRBV5-1 to TRBJ1-3, with unresolved D. This CDR3 is 12 amino acids long. The germline V gene encodes CDR1 SGHRS and CDR2 YFSETQ. V lost 0 bases to trimming and J lost 11 bases, with 9 bases between them. This chain's CDR3 is CASSLGGEAIYF. In DNA form, the CDR3 reads TGCGCCAGCAGCTTGGGAGGCGAGGCCATATATTTT.

The chain employs TRBV19 and TRBJ1-2; TRBD1 agrees at 9 bases. Looked up from germline, CDR1 is LNHDA and CDR2 is SQIVND (reference sequence). The CDR3 sequence is 14 residues long. V trimming: 5 bases; J trimming: 8 bases; junction bases outside the gene matches: 9. In DNA, the CDR3 is TGTGCCAGTAGTCCTACAGGGGGCTCGTACGGCTACACCTTC. Encoded protein: CASSPTGGSYGYTF.

CDR3: CASSVDPSGGLYSYEQYF. For the CDR3, the DNA is TGTGCCAGCAGCGTAGATCCTAGCGGGGGCCTTTATTCCTACGAGCAGTACTTC. This chain uses TRBV9 with TRBJ2-7; 10 bases agree with TRBD2. Germline V gene data show CDR1 as SGDLS and CDR2 as YYNGEE. The CDR3 length is 18 residues. The V and J ends lost 0 bases and 1 base, in that order; junction bases with no gene match: 10.

The V and J genes are TRBV5-1 and TRBJ1-5; TRBD1 matches at 8 bases. The CDR3 totals 16 residues. CDR1 is SGHRS and CDR2 is YFSETQ in the germline V gene. Trimming removed 0 bases from V and 6 bases from J; junction bases left unmatched: 8. CDR3 sequence (DNA): TGCGCCAGCAGCTTGGGGGCAGGGGGCTCCGGTCAGCCCCAGCATTTT. This translates into CASSLGAGGSGQPQHF.

This clone was picked up a small number of times. This sequence joins TRBV5-1 and TRBJ1-2; unclear D gene. CDR3 length: 15 residues. Trimming shortened V by 1 base and J by 0 bases, and 10 bases separated the two germline ends. Germline V gene lookup returns CDR1 SGHRS and CDR2 YFSETQ. The CDR3 is CASSLFADTNYGYTF. The CDR3 DNA reads as TGCGCCAGCAGCTTGTTCGCAGATACTAACTATGGCTACACCTTC.

The rearrangement uses TRBV15 and TRBJ2-5, with 14 bases that match TRBD2. CDR1 is LNHNV and CDR2 is YYDKDF in the germline V gene (reference sequence). V lost 8 bases, J lost 4 bases, and 9 bases stayed unmatched. The CDR3 runs 16 residues. The CDR3 loop reads CATGKPGTSGGETQYF. In nucleotides, the CDR3 is TGTGCCACCGGAAAACCTGGGACTAGCGGGGGAGAGACCCAGTACTTC.

The V call is TRBV2, the J call TRBJ2-3, with D tentatively TRBD2 (5 bases). Germline CDR1 is SNHLY and CDR2 is FYNNEI. The CDR3 spans 14 residues. Deletions cut 2 bases from V and 0 bases from J, with 6 bases between. DNA of the CDR3: TGTGCCAGCAGTGAACAGCGGAGCACAGATACGCAGTATTTT. Its translation is CASSEQRSTDTQYF.